This T cell receptor (beta chain) originates from a study of blood T cell repertoires in COVID-19. Looking at the study overall: Specimens from acute and convalescent COVID-19 originated in the United States, Italy and Spain. The cDNA or gDNA used as material had been derived from T cells, B-cell-depleted T cells, or PBMCs.

Per the study methods: The assay estimated nucleated cells by amplifying reference gene primers. Some clones are missing from TCRdb's copy, which holds only in-frame ones; the method was immunoSEQ multiplex PCR. Clonal size and the V and J genes are those of that table, whereas D and trimming came from the DNA. The data contain approximately 180,000 clones, 87% of them singletons. Germline CDR1 MGHRA, CDR2 YSYEKL. The CDR3 has 15 amino acids. V lost 0 bases, J lost 5 bases, and 12 bases lay in between. The sequenced material came from peripheral blood. The clonotype originates from a man in his fifties or sixties with active or convalescent COVID-19. The chain couples TRBV4-1 to TRBJ2-3; the D gene is possibly TRBD1 (6 bases). The DNA of the CDR3 is TGCGCCAGCAGCCAAGATGGGGGCGGTGAAGATACGCAGTATTTT. Encoded protein: CASSQDGGGEDTQYF.